Each of the 19 T cell receptor beta chains below was sequenced from the same sample in a study of OX40 agonist ivuxolimab in advanced cancers. TCRdb keeps only in-frame clones here, not all; method: immunoSEQ multiplex PCR. The sample includes tens of thousands of clones, less than 90% of them seen just once. The sequencing used CD4+ or CD8+ T cells sorted from blood, collected in a trial of the OX40 agonist ivuxolimab. Source of these receptors: an adult with an advanced solid tumor such as melanoma, head and neck, liver or kidney cancer.

V and J are TRBV19 and TRBJ1-5; 7 nucleotides match TRBD1. Looked up from germline, CDR1 is LNHDA and CDR2 is SQIVND (reference sequence). The ends lost 5 bases at V and 0 bases at J; junction bases unmatched: 10. The CDR3 length is 17 residues. The CDR3 reads CASSRGTVPYSNQPQHF. Here the CDR3 DNA reads TGTGCCAGTAGTCGCGGGACAGTCCCATATAGCAATCAGCCCCAGCATTTT. The full variable domain, rest sourced from reference TRBV19 and TRBJ1-5, is DGGITQSPKYLFRKEGQNVTLSCEQNLNHDAMYWYRQDPGQGLRLIYYSQIVNDFQKGDIAEGYSVSREKKESFPLTVTSAQKNPTAFYLCASSRGTVPYSNQPQHFGDGTRLSIL.

The gene calls are TRBV11-2 and TRBJ1-5; D remains ambiguous. Germline CDR1 SGHAT, CDR2 FQNNGV. The CDR3 covers 13 residues. The V and J ends lost 7 bases and 6 bases respectively, with 13 bases between them. The CDR3 nucleotides read TGTGCCAGCACTTGGATGGAAGGTCAGCCCCAGCATTTT. This codes for CASTWMEGQPQHF.

This clone was counted a single time. The chain joins TRBV21-1 to TRBJ1-1; the table gives TRBD1 as D, unverified against the DNA. TRBV21-1 has pseudogene status. The CDR3 totals 17 residues. Written as DNA, the CDR3 is TGTGCCAGCAGCAAAGTGGGAGACAGGTGCATGAACACTGAAGCTTTCTTT. Its protein is CASSKVGDRCMNTEAFF.

The rearrangement links TRBV11-2 to TRBJ2-5, with D hard to call. The V gene's germline CDR1 is SGHAT and CDR2 FQNNGV. Deletions cut 6 bases from V and 5 bases from J, with 16 bases between. This CDR3 spans 14 amino acids. The CDR3 region is CASSLTAPGETQYF. CDR3 bases: TGTGCCAGCAGTCTAACGGCCCCCGGGGAGACCCAGTACTTC.

This chain joins TRBV2 and TRBJ1-6; D gene ambiguous. Germline CDR1 SNHLY, CDR2 FYNNEI. CDR3 size: 13 residues. Trimming shortened V by 4 bases and J by 7 bases, and 8 bases separated the two germline ends. The CDR3 region is CASSVGANSPLHF. The CDR3 DNA reads TGTGCCAGCAGTGTTGGTGCGAATTCACCCCTCCACTTT.

This chain links TRBV7-9 with TRBJ1-2; perhaps TRBD1 as D (6 bases). The germline V gene has CDR1 SEHNR and CDR2 FQNEAQ (reference sequence). The ends were cut back, 3 bases at V and 4 bases at J, with 18 bases in the middle. The length of the CDR3 is 16 residues. The CDR3 sequence is CASSFDTGLRSYGYTF. The CDR3 DNA follows: TGTGCCAGCAGCTTTGACACAGGGTTAAGAAGCTATGGCTACACCTTC. Looking up the rest from reference TRBV7-9 and TRBJ1-2 gives the full variable domain: DTGVSQNPRHKITKRGQNVTFRCDPISEHNRLYWYRQTLGQGPEFLTYFQNEAQLEKSRLLSDRFSAERPKGSFSTLEIQRTEQGDSAMYLCASSFDTGLRSYGYTFGSGTRLTVV.

The J gene is TRBJ1-1, the V gene TRBV19; D not certain. The CDR3 totals 13 residues. Trimming took off 6 bases at V and 1 base at J, with 9 bases between the two ends. In germline, CDR1 is LNHDA, CDR2 SQIVND (reference sequence). This CDR3 is CASRIQRNTEAFF. The CDR3 DNA follows: TGTGCCAGTAGAATACAGCGGAACACTGAAGCTTTCTTT. The whole variable domain, remainder taken from reference TRBV19 and TRBJ1-1, is DGGITQSPKYLFRKEGQNVTLSCEQNLNHDAMYWYRQDPGQGLRLIYYSQIVNDFQKGDIAEGYSVSREKKESFPLTVTSAQKNPTAFYLCASRIQRNTEAFFGQGTRLTVV.

The gene calls are TRBV6-9 and TRBJ2-4; 8 bases agree with TRBD2. In germline, CDR1 is MNHGY, CDR2 SVAAGI. This CDR3 is 14 amino acids long. V lost 5 bases and J lost 4; bases outside the gene matches: 4. CDR3: CASSPGGEKNIQYF. DNA of the CDR3: TGTGCCAGCAGTCCCGGGGGGGAGAAAAACATTCAGTACTTC.

The chain recombines TRBV11-3 with TRBJ2-2; 10 bases line up with TRBD2. This CDR3 contains 19 residues. CDR1 is SGHNT and CDR2 is YENEEA in the germline V gene. Losses at the gene ends were 1 base for V and 1 base for J; bases not matched to a gene: 9. DNA of the CDR3: TGTGCCAGCAGCTTAGGGGCTAGCGGGGGAAGAGTGAACACCGGGGAGCTGTTTTTT. This sequence encodes CASSLGASGGRVNTGELFF.

This chain links TRBV6-1 with TRBJ1-1; D is perhaps TRBD1 (6 bases). There are 13 residues in the CDR3. Trimming left V 5 bases short and J 4 bases short, with 11 bases between. Germline CDR1 is MNHNS and CDR2 is SASEGT. The CDR3 sequence is CASSIGGLTEAFF. CDR3 nucleotides: TGTGCCAGCAGTATCGGGGGGCTCACTGAAGCTTTCTTT.

The genes are TRBV7-9 and TRBJ2-7; no reliable D call. The CDR3 covers 12 residues. Trimming stripped 0 bases from V and 5 bases from J, with 5 bases between. Germline V gene sequence: CDR1 SEHNR, CDR2 FQNEAQ (reference sequence). CDR3 bases: TGTGCCAGCAGCTTAGCGCTGGACGAGCAGTACTTC. Residues: CASSLALDEQYF.

The J gene is TRBJ1-2, the V gene TRBV10-3; the match to TRBD1 covers 9 bases. CDR1 ENHRY and CDR2 SYGVKD come from the germline V gene. This CDR3 has 11 amino acids. The J segment lost 11 bases and the V segment lost 5 bases, leaving 3 bases of the junction unmatched. The CDR3 loop reads CAISPGTGYTF. CDR3 in DNA: TGTGCCATCAGTCCCGGGACAGGGTACACCTTC.

This chain connects TRBV18 to TRBJ2-6; 7 positions match TRBD1. The CDR3 length is 17 residues. The V segment lost 3 bases and the J segment 2 bases; nucleotides outside the gene matches: 7. Germline V gene lookup returns CDR1 KGHSH and CDR2 LQKENI. The CDR3 sequence: CASSPQGTATGANVLTF. CDR3 DNA sequence: TGTGCCAGCTCACCTCAAGGGACAGCCACTGGGGCCAACGTCCTGACTTTC. Based on the CDR3 plus reference TRBV18 and TRBJ2-6, the full variable domain is NAGVMQNPRHLVRRRGQEARLRCSPMKGHSHVYWYRQLPEEGLKFMVYLQKENIIDESGMPKERFSAEFPKEGPSILRIQQVVRGDSAAYFCASSPQGTATGANVLTFGAGSRLTVL.

This sequence joins TRBV7-3 and TRBJ2-5; 7 nucleotides align to TRBD2. The CDR3 consists of 13 residues. CDR1 is SGHTA and CDR2 is FQGTGA in the germline V gene. V was pared by 5 bases and J by 5 bases, with 5 bases of the junction left unmatched. CDR3 amino acids: CASSRGLGETQYF. The CDR3 coding sequence is TGTGCCAGCAGCCGCGGACTAGGGGAGACCCAGTACTTC.

The chain recombines TRBV15 with TRBJ2-1; unclear D gene. This CDR3 is 13 amino acids long. Trimming cost V 5 bases and J 4 bases, with 9 bases left between them. The V gene's germline CDR1 is LNHNV and CDR2 YYDKDF (reference sequence). The CDR3 is CATSGSWYNEQFF. The CDR3 region has the DNA TGTGCCACCAGCGGTAGCTGGTACAATGAGCAGTTCTTC.

This clone was seen just once. The CDR3 DNA reads TGTGCCAGCAGCTTAGCCGGACTCCAAGGACCAGATACGCAGTATTTT. Its protein is CASSLAGLQGPDTQYF. The gene calls are TRBV7-9 and TRBJ2-3, with D possibly TRBD2 on 5 matching bases. The CDR3 has 16 residues. CDR1 and CDR2 (germline): SEHNR, FQNEAQ (reference sequence). With 0 bases removed from V and 4 bases from J, the gap between germline ends came to 14 bases.

This chain uses TRBV7-2 with TRBJ1-1; no reliable D call. Germline loops: CDR1 SGHTA, CDR2 FQGNSA. There are 16 residues in the CDR3. V was cut by 5 bases and J by 5 bases, with 21 bases left in between. In DNA, the CDR3 is TGTGCCAGCAGCCCGCAGTTGGCAGCCATGGGTACTGAAGCTTTCTTT. Translated: CASSPQLAAMGTEAFF. The variable domain in full, with the rest retrieved from reference TRBV7-2 and TRBJ1-1, is GAGVSQSPSNKVTEKGKDVELRCDPISGHTALYWYRQSLGQGLEFLIYFQGNSAPDKSGLPSDRFSAERTGGSVSTLTIQRTQQEDSAVYLCASSPQLAAMGTEAFFGQGTRLTVV.

The genes are TRBV5-3 and TRBJ2-2, with 9 positions matching TRBD2. TRBV5-3 is filed as an ORF, its function uncertain. J lost 4 bases, V lost 4 bases, and 11 bases had no gene match. The CDR3 covers 17 residues. For the CDR3, the DNA is TGTGCCAGAAGCGAGCAGGGACTAGCAAATCCCACCGGGGAGCTGTTTTTT. Its translation is CARSEQGLANPTGELFF.

In this sample, this clone turned up once. J is TRBJ2-5 and V is TRBV6-4, with TRBD1 identical over 9 bases. Unmatched junction bases numbered 10, after V lost 0 bases and J lost 2 bases. The CDR3 spans 18 residues. CDR1 and CDR2 (germline): MRHNA, SNTAGT. CDR3 residues: CASSDSPRYRGPQETQYF. CDR3 sequence (DNA): TGTGCCAGCAGTGACTCCCCACGCTACAGGGGGCCTCAAGAGACCCAGTACTTC.